This TCR beta chain was obtained from a study of Ad26.COV2.S vaccination and SARS-CoV-2 variants. Study observations and caveats: Marked by substantial breadth, spike-specific CD8+ and CD4+ T cell responses were reportedly seen after vaccination. People who got the vaccine had more spike-specific TCR breadth than people who got placebo. Possibly, TCR breadth and depth analyses underestimated total T cell responses. Similar non-spike TCR breadth was observed in recipients of vaccine and of placebo.

The protocol was immunoSEQ multiplex PCR, while the TCRdb copy is restricted to in-frame clones and leaves out a portion. This sample yields about 430,000 clones, of which around 90% are seen a single time; about 12% belongs to the top ten. This sample's treatment: some 19 received Ad26.COV2.S at low or high dose, single or two shots; about 5 received placebo; per-sample allocation not given. Samples analyzed were those drawn on day 63 after the first vaccine or placebo injection. Of note for this clone: Its antigen remains unknown. In the same sample, other DNA sequences code for this CDR3.

Germline-derived CDR1 and CDR2 are LGHNA and YSLEER. The ends were cut back, 1 base at V and 9 bases at J, with 16 bases in the middle. This CDR3 has 14 amino acids. Sample: peripheral blood, taken in a trial of Ad26.COV2.S vaccine versus placebo. The chain employs TRBV4-3 and TRBJ2-7, with D unclear. The sequence derives from a person between 18 and 65 years old who received the Ad26.COV2.S COVID-19 vaccine or a placebo. This CDR3 is CASSQGLVFWGQYF. The CDR3 nucleotides are TGCGCCAGCAGCCAAGGGCTAGTCTTCTGGGGGCAGTACTTC.